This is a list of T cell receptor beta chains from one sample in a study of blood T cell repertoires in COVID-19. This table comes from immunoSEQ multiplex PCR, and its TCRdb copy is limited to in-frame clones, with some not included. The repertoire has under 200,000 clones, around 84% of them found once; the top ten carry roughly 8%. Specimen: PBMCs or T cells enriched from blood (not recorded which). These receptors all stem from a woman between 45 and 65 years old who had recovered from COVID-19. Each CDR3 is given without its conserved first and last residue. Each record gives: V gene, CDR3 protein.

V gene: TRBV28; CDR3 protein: ASSLDRPQAF
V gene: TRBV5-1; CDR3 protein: ASSFQGRPDTEAF
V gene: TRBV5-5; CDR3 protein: ASSSRGNEQF
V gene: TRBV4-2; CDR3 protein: ASSHLIIAGNTIY
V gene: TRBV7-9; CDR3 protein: ASSLQGTGGYT
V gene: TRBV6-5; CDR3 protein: ASEGEGEKLF
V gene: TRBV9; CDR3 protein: ASSVVGGRNEQF
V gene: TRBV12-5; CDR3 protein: ASGEDRGRTEAF
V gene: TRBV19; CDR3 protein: ASSIIDKVAQPQH
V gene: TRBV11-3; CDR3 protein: ASSNRGPYTDTQY
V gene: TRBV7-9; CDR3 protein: ASSWSGKAGNTIY
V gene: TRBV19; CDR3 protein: ASSIVGGSGGGVNEKLF